The entry that follows covers one T cell receptor (beta chain) sequence. The record originates from a study of blood T cells in healthy people across ages. Then a second PCR, running roughly 7 to 11 cycles, was carried out with a sample-barcoded 5' primer and a J-beta primer mix. Every cDNA molecule carried a tag from a template-switch adaptor bearing 12 random nucleotides. From the 5' RACE reads, TCRdb called clonotypes with MiXCR, one entry per CDR3 protein. The sample has some 550,000 distinct CDR3 sequences, roughly 48% seen once. Sample: blood. The receptor was isolated from a man aged 80 or over in good health.

DNA for the CDR3: TGCGCCAGCAGCCAAGTCAGCAGAAGCTCTGGAAACACCATATATTTT. This codes for CASSQVSRSSGNTIYF. The V call is TRBV4-1, the J call TRBJ1-3; no firm D call. CDR1 MGHRA and CDR2 YSYEKL come from the germline V gene. The CDR3 has 16 residues. V lost 1 base and J lost 0, with 10 bases in between.